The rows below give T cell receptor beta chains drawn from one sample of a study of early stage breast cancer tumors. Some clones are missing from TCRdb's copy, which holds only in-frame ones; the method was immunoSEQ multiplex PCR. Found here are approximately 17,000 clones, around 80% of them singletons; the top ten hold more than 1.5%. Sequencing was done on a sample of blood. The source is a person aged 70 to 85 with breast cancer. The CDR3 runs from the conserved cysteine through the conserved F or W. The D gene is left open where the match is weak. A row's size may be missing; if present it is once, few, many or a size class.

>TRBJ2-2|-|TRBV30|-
CAWNSRSGELFF
TGTGCCTGGAATTCGCGGTCTGGGGAGCTGTTTTTT
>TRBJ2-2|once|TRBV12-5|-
CASGFEGGALPGELFF
TGTGCTAGTGGTTTTGAAGGGGGGGCGTTACCTGGGGAGCTGTTTTTT
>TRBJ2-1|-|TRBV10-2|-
CASREGLPYNEQFF
TGCGCCAGCAGGGAGGGCTTACCCTACAATGAGCAGTTCTTC
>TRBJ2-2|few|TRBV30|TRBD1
CAWSRQGVGTGELFF
TGTGCCTGGAGTAGGCAGGGGGTGGGCACCGGGGAGCTGTTTTTT
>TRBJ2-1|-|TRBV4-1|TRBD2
CASSQLAGGRDEQFF
TGCGCCAGCAGCCAATTAGCGGGGGGCCGGGATGAGCAGTTCTTC
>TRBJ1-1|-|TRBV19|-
CASSTPAGRGNTEAFF
TGTGCCAGTAGCACTCCGGCTGGCAGGGGGAACACTGAAGCTTTCTTT
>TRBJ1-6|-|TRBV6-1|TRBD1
CASSARTGKSSYNSPLHF
TGTGCCAGCAGTGCCCGGACAGGGAAAAGCTCCTATAATTCACCCCTCCACTTT
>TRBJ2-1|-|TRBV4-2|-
CASSSRGGVHNEQFF
TGTGCCAGCAGCTCTAGGGGGGGGGTTCACAATGAGCAGTTCTTC
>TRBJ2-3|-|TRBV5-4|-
CASSLDRFRTDTQYF
TGTGCCAGCAGCTTGGACAGGTTCCGCACAGATACGCAGTATTTT
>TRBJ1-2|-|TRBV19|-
CASRVRAGLNYGYTF
TGTGCCAGTAGAGTTCGGGCAGGGCTTAACTATGGCTACACCTTC
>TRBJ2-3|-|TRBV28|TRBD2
CASSWGTSGGTDTQYF
TGTGCCAGCAGTTGGGGAACTAGCGGGGGCACAGATACGCAGTATTTT
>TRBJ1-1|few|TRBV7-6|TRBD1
CASSKPTGPALFAEAFF
TGTGCCAGCAGCAAACCGACAGGGCCAGCTCTCTTCGCTGAAGCTTTCTTT
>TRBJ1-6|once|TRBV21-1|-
CASSNRRPSNSPLHF
TGTGCCAGCAGCAACCGCAGGCCCAGTAATTCACCCCTCCACTTT
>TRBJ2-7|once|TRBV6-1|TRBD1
CASSRDRAYGQYF
TGTGCCAGCAGTCGGGACAGGGCCTACGGGCAGTACTTC
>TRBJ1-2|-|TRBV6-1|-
CASTATVTNYGYTF
TGTGCCAGCACTGCGACAGTCACTAACTATGGCTACACCTTC
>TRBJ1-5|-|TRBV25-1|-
CASSEYGNVQPQHF
TGTGCCAGCAGTGAATATGGCAACGTTCAGCCCCAGCATTTT
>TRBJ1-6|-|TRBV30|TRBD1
CAWRGYVSLTGGPDSPLHF
TGTGCCTGGAGGGGCTATGTCTCCCTCACAGGGGGCCCGGATTCACCCCTCCACTTT
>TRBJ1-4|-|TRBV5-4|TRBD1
CASSPDRGGNEKLFF
TGTGCCAGCAGCCCGGACAGGGGAGGGAATGAAAAACTGTTTTTT
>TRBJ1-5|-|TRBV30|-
CAWSVSGRGGNQPQHF
TGTGCCTGGAGTGTATCAGGCAGGGGCGGCAATCAGCCCCAGCATTTT
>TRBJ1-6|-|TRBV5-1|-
CASSFEGSSYNSPLHF
TGCGCCAGCAGCTTTGAGGGCAGCTCCTATAATTCACCCCTCCACTTT
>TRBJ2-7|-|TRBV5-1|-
CASSPVAPSGYEQYF
TGCGCCAGCAGCCCGGTTGCGCCCTCGGGATACGAGCAGTACTTC
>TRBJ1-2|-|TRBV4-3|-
CASSQDGVGGYTF
TGCGCCAGCAGCCAAGACGGGGTGGGTGGCTACACCTTC
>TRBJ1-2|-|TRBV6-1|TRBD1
CASTAQGARYGYTF
TGTGCCAGCACCGCCCAGGGGGCAAGGTATGGCTACACCTTC
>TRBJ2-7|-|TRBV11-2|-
CASSFGSREQYF
TGTGCCAGCAGCTTTGGTAGCCGGGAGCAGTACTTC